This T cell receptor (beta chain) derives from a study of T cells in Graves' hyperthyroidism and ophthalmopathy. The V gene's germline CDR1 is LGHNA and CDR2 YSLEER. CDR3 length: 16 amino acids. Trimming shortened V by 3 bases and J by 6 bases, and 19 bases separated the two germline ends. It was RNA transcripts that yielded the amplified TCR beta CDR3 regions. Primed by the HTBI set, a first-round RT-PCR was run on the TCR CDR3. TCRdb independently ran MiXCR on the multiplex PCR reads; one entry per CDR3 protein. The sample has almost 600,000 distinct CDR3 sequences; 11% to 15% are singletons. The chain links TRBV4-3 to TRBJ2-3; D might be TRBD2 (6 bases). Sequencing was carried out using blood. The source of this sequence is a woman in her twenties or thirties with Graves' hyperthyroidism that later progressed to Graves' ophthalmopathy. The CDR3 loop reads CASSQVGLAFWDTQYF. CDR3 nucleotides: TGCGCCAGCAGCCAGGTGGGACTGGCCTTTTGGGATACGCAGTATTTT.